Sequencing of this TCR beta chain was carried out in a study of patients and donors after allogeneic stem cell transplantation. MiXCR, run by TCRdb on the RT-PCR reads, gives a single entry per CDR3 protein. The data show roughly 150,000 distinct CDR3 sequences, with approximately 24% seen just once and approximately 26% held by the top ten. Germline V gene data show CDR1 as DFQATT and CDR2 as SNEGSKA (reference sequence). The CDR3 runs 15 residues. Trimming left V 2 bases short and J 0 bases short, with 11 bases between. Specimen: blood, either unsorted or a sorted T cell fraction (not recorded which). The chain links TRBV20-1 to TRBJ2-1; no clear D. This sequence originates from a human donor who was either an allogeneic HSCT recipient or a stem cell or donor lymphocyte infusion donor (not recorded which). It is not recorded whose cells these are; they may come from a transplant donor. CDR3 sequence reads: CSARHIQSSYNEQFF. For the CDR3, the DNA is TGCAGTGCTAGACACATACAGTCCTCCTACAATGAGCAGTTCTTC.